The next 2 T cell receptor beta chains were all read from a single sample in a study of graft-versus-host responses after intestinal transplantation. Measured with immunoSEQ multiplex PCR; TCRdb has only the in-frame clones, and not every one. This table holds approximately 28,000 clones, 85% to 95% found once. Material: PBMCs, obtained about 65 days after intestinal transplant. The receptors stem from a human patient who received an intestinal transplant, so some T cells may come from the graft donor.

V and J are TRBV13 and TRBJ1-4; D is unclear. The V and J ends lost 4 bases and 8 bases respectively, with 17 bases between them. CDR3 size: 15 residues. Germline loops: CDR1 PRHDT, CDR2 FYEKMQ (reference sequence). CDR3 in DNA: TGTGCCAGCAGCTCAACCCCCGGCTGGCAGGAAAAACTGTTTTTT. Protein product: CASSSTPGWQEKLFF.

The V gene is TRBV7-9, the J gene TRBJ2-2, with 10 positions matching TRBD2. CDR1 SEHNR and CDR2 FQNEAQ come from the germline V gene (reference sequence). The length of the CDR3 is 16 residues. With V trimmed by 3 bases and J by 7 bases, 8 bases remained unmatched. In DNA, the CDR3 is TGTGCCAGCAGCTTTACACTAGCGGGGTATAACGGGGAGCTGTTTTTT. Residues: CASSFTLAGYNGELFF.